These T cell receptor beta chains were read from a single sample in a study of T cell repertoires in cytomegalovirus infection. TCRdb recomputed calls from the reads with MiXCR, one row per CDR3 protein. The profile shows 650,000 to 900,000 distinct CDR3 sequences, less than 35% of them singletons. These receptors lack a known antigen. The sample in question was cultured CD8+ T cells from PBMCs, obtained from culture after CMV antigen stimulation. The receptor set was obtained from a human donor in good health (CMV status not recorded). Some clones in this sample may be carry-over from other donors' samples. Both conserved end residues are part of each CDR3. The D gene is left open where the match is weak. The size entry is marked missing in some rows and otherwise reads once, few, many or a size class.

abundance | d_gene | j_gene | v_gene | CDR3nt | CDR3aa
once | - | TRBJ1-1 | TRBV10-3 | TGTGCCATCGGTGAGGGCCGGGGGGGGGGGACTGAAGCTTTCTTT | CAIGEGRGGGTEAFF
- | TRBD1 | TRBJ1-2 | TRBV7-9 | TGTGCCAGCAGCTTAGTCCCGACGGACGCCAGGGGGTATGGCTACACCTTC | CASSLVPTDARGYGYTF
- | - | TRBJ2-4 | TRBV4-1 | TGCGCCAGCAGCCAAGATCCCGGGGGTGACATTCAGTACTTC | CASSQDPGGDIQYF
few | - | TRBJ1-1 | TRBV4-2 | TGTGCCAGCAGCCAAGACGTCCTTGTCCTGAGCGGGGAAACAACTGAAGCTTTCTTT | CASSQDVLVLSGETTEAFF
many | - | TRBJ2-1 | TRBV12-3/TRBV12-4 | TGTGCCAGCAGTTTTGTATCCTACAATGAGCAGTTCTTC | CASSFVSYNEQFF
- | TRBD2 | TRBJ2-1 | TRBV27 | TGTGCCAGCAGACCGGGACTAGCACCCAATGAGCAGTTCTTC | CASRPGLAPNEQFF
once | - | TRBJ1-2 | TRBV12-3/TRBV12-4 | TGTGCCAGCAGTTTAGCGAAACTCAGCTATGGCTACACCTTC | CASSLAKLSYGYTF
- | - | TRBJ2-7 | TRBV28 | TGTGCCAGCAGTTCTACAGGGACCTCCTACGAGCAGTACTTC | CASSSTGTSYEQYF
- | - | TRBJ2-1 | TRBV4-2 | TGTGCCAGCAACCAAGTCGACCGCCTTGAGCAGTTCTTC | CASNQVDRLEQFF
- | TRBD2 | TRBJ2-3 | TRBV5-1 | TGCGCCAGCAGCCCGAAGCGGGGCCGCACAGATACGCAGTATTTT | CASSPKRGRTDTQYF
- | TRBD1 | TRBJ2-7 | TRBV23-1 | TGCGCCAGCGCAGGGGGACAGGGAGACTTC | CASAGGQGDF
many | TRBD2 | TRBJ2-1 | TRBV7-2 | TGTGCCAGCAGCTTGGGACTAGCGGGGTCGAATGAGCAGTTCTTC | CASSLGLAGSNEQFF
- | - | TRBJ2-5 | TRBV11-2 | TGTGCCAGCAGCGAAGGTGCCCTATTAGAAGAGACCCAGTACTTC | CASSEGALLEETQYF
few | TRBD1 | TRBJ2-1 | TRBV2 | TGTGCCAGCAGTGAACTTGGACAGGGGGAGGAGCAGTTCTTC | CASSELGQGEEQFF
- | - | TRBJ1-2 | TRBV2 | TGTGCCAGCAAGTCCCAGGGGAACTATGGCTACACCTTC | CASKSQGNYGYTF
- | TRBD1 | TRBJ2-5 | TRBV19 | TGTGCCAGTAGTATATGGGACAGAGAGACCCAGTACTTC | CASSIWDRETQYF
- | - | TRBJ2-5 | TRBV12-3/TRBV12-4 | TGTGCCAGCATGGGGTTTAAGGGAAAAGAGACCCAGTACTTC | CASMGFKGKETQYF